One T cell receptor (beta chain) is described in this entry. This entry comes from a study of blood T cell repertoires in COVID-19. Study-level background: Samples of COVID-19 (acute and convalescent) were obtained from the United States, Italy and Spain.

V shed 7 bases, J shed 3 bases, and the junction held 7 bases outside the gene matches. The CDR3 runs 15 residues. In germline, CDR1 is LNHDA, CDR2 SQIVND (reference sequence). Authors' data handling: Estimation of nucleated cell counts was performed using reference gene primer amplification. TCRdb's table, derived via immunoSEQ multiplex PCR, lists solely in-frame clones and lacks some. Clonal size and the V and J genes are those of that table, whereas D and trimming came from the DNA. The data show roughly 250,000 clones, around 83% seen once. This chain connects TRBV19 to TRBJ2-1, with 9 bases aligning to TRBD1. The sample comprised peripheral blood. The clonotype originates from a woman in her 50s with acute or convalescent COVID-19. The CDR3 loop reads CASTSGTGYYNEQFF. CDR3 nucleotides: TGTGCCAGTACCTCCGGGACAGGGTACTACAATGAGCAGTTCTTC.